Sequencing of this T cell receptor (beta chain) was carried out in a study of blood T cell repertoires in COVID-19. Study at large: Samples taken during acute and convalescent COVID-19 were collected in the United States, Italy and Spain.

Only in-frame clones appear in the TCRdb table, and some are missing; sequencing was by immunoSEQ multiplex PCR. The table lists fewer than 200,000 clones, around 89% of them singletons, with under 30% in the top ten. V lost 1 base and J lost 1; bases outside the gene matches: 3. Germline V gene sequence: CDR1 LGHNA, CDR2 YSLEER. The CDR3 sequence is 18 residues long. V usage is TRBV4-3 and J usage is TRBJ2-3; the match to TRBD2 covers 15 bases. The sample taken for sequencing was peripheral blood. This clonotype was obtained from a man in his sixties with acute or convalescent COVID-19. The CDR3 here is CASSQGTSGRGGTDTQYF. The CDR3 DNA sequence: TGCGCCAGCAGCCAAGGGACTAGCGGGAGGGGGGGCACAGATACGCAGTATTTT.